These 20 T cell receptor beta chains originate from one sample sequenced in a study of identical twins. TCRdb reprocessed the 5' RACE reads via MiXCR and lists one record per CDR3 protein. The sample lists 450,000 to 650,000 distinct CDR3 sequences, 15% seen once, with roughly 0.4% in the top ten. In addition, the sample was reused for a study of yellow fever vaccine responses in identical twins.

The sequenced sample was CD4+ T cells sorted from blood. The source of these receptors is a young woman in good health.

The gene calls are TRBV5-1 and TRBJ2-3; D may be TRBD1 (6 bases). CDR1 SGHRS and CDR2 YFSETQ come from the germline V gene. The CDR3 is 16 amino acids. Between the trimmed V and J ends, which lost 2 bases and 2 bases, there was a span of 15 bases. The CDR3 DNA reads TGCGCCAGCAGCTTAGGGGGAGTGGGGTCCACAGATACGCAGTATTTT. This translates into CASSLGGVGSTDTQYF.

This clonotype was recorded a few times. This rearrangement joins TRBV3-1 to TRBJ1-2; no clear D gene. Germline assignment: CDR1 LGHDT and CDR2 YNNKEL (reference sequence). The CDR3 is 13 residues long. Trimming removed 4 bases from V and 6 bases from J, with 12 bases in between. This CDR3 is CASSLVPLHGYTF. In DNA form, the CDR3 reads TGTGCCAGCAGCCTAGTCCCCCTGCATGGCTACACCTTC.

V usage is TRBV7-6 and J usage is TRBJ1-1; D is perhaps TRBD1 (5 bases). The V end was cut by 3 bases, the J end by 4 bases, with 9 bases between. The CDR3 spans 13 residues. The germline CDR1 and CDR2 sequences are SGHVS and FNYEAQ. CDR3 nucleotide sequence: TGTGCCAGCAGCTTGACAGACCCCACTGAAGCTTTCTTT. Translation: CASSLTDPTEAFF.

This chain connects TRBV2 to TRBJ1-3; D gene ambiguous. Trimming removed 10 bases from V and 0 bases from J, with 7 bases in between. CDR3 length equals 12 residues. The germline V gene has CDR1 SNHLY and CDR2 FYNNEI. CDR3 residues: CATTNSGNTIYF. The DNA for the CDR3 is TGTGCCACCACAAACTCTGGAAACACCATATATTTT. The variable domain in full, completed from reference TRBV2 and TRBJ1-3, reads EPEVTQTPSHQVTQMGQEVILRCVPISNHLYFYWYRQILGQKVEFLVSFYNNEISEKSEIFDDQFSVERPDGSNFTLKIRSTKLEDSAMYFCATTNSGNTIYFGEGSWLTVV.

This clonotype appeared many times. This chain uses TRBV12-3 or TRBV12-4 with TRBJ2-5; D gene unclear. This CDR3 region has 12 residues. V lost 3 bases and J lost 7, with 9 bases in between. The CDR3 protein is CASSLPAGTQYF. CDR3 sequence (DNA): TGTGCCAGCAGTTTGCCAGCTGGGACCCAGTACTTC.

This clonotype appeared a few times. V usage is TRBV5-1 and J usage is TRBJ2-1; TRBD2 matches at 12 bases. CDR1 is SGHRS and CDR2 is YFSETQ in the germline V gene. The CDR3 covers 17 residues. J was trimmed by 7 bases and V by 3 bases; bases with no gene match: 11. The CDR3: CASSSKKTSGSLNEQFF. CDR3 coding DNA: TGCGCCAGCAGCTCGAAAAAGACTAGCGGGAGTTTAAATGAGCAGTTCTTC.

The CDR3 loop reads CATSDPMGLAGVGELFF. CDR3 DNA sequence: TGTGCCACCAGTGACCCGATGGGACTAGCAGGAGTAGGGGAGCTGTTTTTT. The V and J genes are TRBV24-1 and TRBJ2-2, with 9 bases fitting TRBD2. CDR1 and CDR2 from the germline V gene are KGHDR and SFDVKD. The CDR3 is 17 amino acids. The V gene end was trimmed by 4 bases and the J gene end by 8 bases; junction bases not matched to a gene: 13.

Only a few counts were recorded for this clonotype. This sequence joins TRBV11-1 and TRBJ2-2; no definite D call. Per germline, CDR1 SGHAT and CDR2 FQDESV (reference sequence). V dropped 7 bases and J dropped 5 bases, with 14 bases sitting between them. The CDR3 runs to 14 residues. CDR3 bases: TGTGCCAGCACCTCTTGGGTAGGGACCGGGGAGCTGTTTTTT. This translates into CASTSWVGTGELFF.

This clonotype was recorded a few times. The chain carries TRBV11-3 and TRBJ2-1, with 9 bases fitting TRBD2. The V segment lost 3 bases and the J segment 8 bases; nucleotides outside the gene matches: 5. Germline V gives CDR1 SGHNT, CDR2 YENEEA. There are 14 residues in the CDR3. CDR3 sequence reads: CASSLAGGPHEQFF. Here the CDR3 DNA reads TGTGCCAGCAGCTTGGCGGGAGGGCCTCATGAGCAGTTCTTC.

This clonotype was counted ten times or more. The genes are TRBV3-1 and TRBJ2-1; 8 bases fit TRBD2. In germline, CDR1 is LGHDT, CDR2 YNNKEL (reference sequence). The CDR3 runs 16 residues. V gave up 2 bases and J gave up 1 base; unmatched junction bases: 4. The CDR3 DNA follows: TGTGCCAGCAGCCAAAGGCTAGCGGGTTCCTACAATGAGCAGTTCTTC. This gives the protein CASSQRLAGSYNEQFF.

The V call is TRBV7-2, the J call TRBJ2-7, with 8 bases that match TRBD2. The ends lost 1 base at V and 2 bases at J; junction bases unmatched: 1. The CDR3 is 14 residues long. CDR1 and CDR2 (germline): SGHTA, FQGNSA. The CDR3 DNA is TGTGCCAGCAGCTTAGAACTAGCGGCCTACGAGCAGTACTTC. This sequence encodes CASSLELAAYEQYF.

This chain joins TRBV4-1 and TRBJ1-1; 7 positions match TRBD1. The CDR3 has 15 residues. Germline V gene data show CDR1 as MGHRA and CDR2 as YSYEKL. V gave up 3 bases and J gave up 11 bases; unmatched junction bases: 15. CDR3 residues: CASSHEDRPNLKAFF. DNA of the CDR3: TGCGCCAGCAGCCACGAGGACAGGCCCAACCTGAAGGCTTTCTTT.

The chain combines TRBV15 with TRBJ2-2; TRBD2 matches 7 bases. From germline, CDR1 is LNHNV and CDR2 YYDKDF (reference sequence). The V gene end was trimmed by 4 bases and the J gene end by 6 bases; junction bases not matched to a gene: 11. The CDR3 loop spans 16 amino acids. The CDR3 reads CATSKVGGTPAGELFF. In nucleotides, the CDR3 is TGTGCCACCAGCAAGGTGGGGGGGACCCCAGCCGGGGAGCTGTTTTTT.

The chain uses TRBV12-2 and TRBJ2-7. TRBV12-2 is termed a pseudogene. The CDR3 has 13 amino acids. The CDR3 protein is CASRFSSLYEQYV. CDR3 sequence (DNA): TGTGCAAGTCGCTTCTCCTCATTATACGAGCAGTACGTC.

This clonotype has a handful of counts. The J gene is TRBJ2-7, the V gene TRBV12-3 or TRBV12-4; TRBD2 aligns across 10 bases. The CDR3 extends over 14 amino acids. V lost 7 bases, J lost 4 bases, and 7 bases stayed unmatched. The DNA of the CDR3 is TGTGCCAGCACCGATAGCGGGGGGCCTTACGAGCAGTACTTC. It is translated as CASTDSGGPYEQYF.

This clonotype showed up just a few times. This chain uses TRBV5-1 with TRBJ1-1; D is unclear. Germline-derived CDR1 and CDR2 are SGHRS and YFSETQ. V was pared by 0 bases and J by 1 base, with 4 bases between. The CDR3 runs to 13 residues. The CDR3 region is CASSLVWNTEAFF. Here the CDR3 DNA reads TGCGCCAGCAGCTTGGTCTGGAACACTGAAGCTTTCTTT. The variable domain in full, with the rest retrieved from reference TRBV5-1 and TRBJ1-1, is KAGVTQTPRYLIKTRGQQVTLSCSPISGHRSVSWYQQTPGQGLQFLFEYFSETQRNKGNFPGRFSGRQFSNSRSEMNVSTLELGDSALYLCASSLVWNTEAFFGQGTRLTVV.

The chain uses TRBV20-1 and TRBJ2-3; the D is unclear. Deletions cut 5 bases from V and 6 bases from J, with 6 bases between. Germline V CDR1 and CDR2: DFQATT, SNEGSKA (reference sequence). CDR3 length equals 10 residues. The CDR3 region is CSAQRDTQYF. CDR3 nucleotide sequence: TGCAGTGCTCAAAGGGATACGCAGTATTTT.

The V and J genes are TRBV10-2 and TRBJ2-7, with 9 bases that match TRBD2. V lost 3 bases, J lost 3 bases, and 3 bases stayed unmatched. The germline gives CDR1 WSHSY, CDR2 SAAADI. The CDR3 spans 14 residues. For the CDR3, the DNA is TGCGCCAGCAGTGATGGTAGCGGGGGCTACGAGCAGTACGTC. Translated, it gives CASSDGSGGYEQYV.

V and J are TRBV3-1 and TRBJ1-4; 8 nucleotides agree with TRBD1. CDR3 length equals 14 residues. Trimming at V came to 4 bases and at J to 8 bases, leaving 6 bases not matched to a gene. Germline values: CDR1 LGHDT, CDR2 YNNKEL (reference sequence). This CDR3 is CASSPGQGREKLFF. CDR3 in DNA: TGTGCCAGCAGCCCCGGACAGGGTCGGGAAAAACTGTTTTTT.

This clonotype turned up a few times. The chain has TRBV24-1 and TRBJ2-5; 9 bases fit TRBD2. This CDR3 contains 14 residues. Unmatched junction bases numbered 3, after V lost 5 bases and J lost 3 bases. Germline V CDR1 and CDR2: KGHDR, SFDVKD. DNA for the CDR3: TGTGCCACCAGTGGGGCTAGCGGGGAAGAGACCCAGTACTTC. Protein product: CATSGASGEETQYF.